This T cell receptor (beta chain) was found in a study of STAT5B mutations in CD4+ large granular lymphocyte leukemia. Assay: immunoSEQ multiplex PCR; the TCRdb copy retains only in-frame clones and omits some. This table holds 30,000 to 40,000 clones, about 80% found once. Trimming pared 5 bases from V and 2 bases from J, leaving 11 bases between. The CDR3 length is 14 residues. The germline V gene encodes CDR1 LNHDA and CDR2 SQIVND (reference sequence). What was sequenced was CD4+ T cells from blood buffy coats. The J gene is TRBJ2-3, the V gene TRBV19; D is possibly TRBD2 (5 bases). This receptor was identified in a human donor in good health. CDR3: CASSELGYTDTQYF. In DNA, the CDR3 is TGTGCCAGTAGTGAACTAGGATACACAGATACGCAGTATTTT.